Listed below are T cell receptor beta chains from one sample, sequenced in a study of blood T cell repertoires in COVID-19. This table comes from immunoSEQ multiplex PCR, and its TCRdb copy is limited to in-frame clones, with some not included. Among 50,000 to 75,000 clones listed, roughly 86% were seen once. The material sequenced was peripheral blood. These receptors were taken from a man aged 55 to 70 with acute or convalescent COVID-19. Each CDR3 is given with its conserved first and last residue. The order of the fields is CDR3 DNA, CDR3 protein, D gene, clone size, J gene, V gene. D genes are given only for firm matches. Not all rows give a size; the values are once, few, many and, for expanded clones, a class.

CDR3 DNA: TGCGCCAGCAGTTCGAATCAGCCCCAGCATTTT
CDR3 protein: CASSSNQPQHF
D gene: .
clone size: .
J gene: TRBJ1-5
V gene: TRBV23-1

CDR3 DNA: TGTGCCAGCAGCTTGCCGACCGGGGAAAAACTGTTTTTT
CDR3 protein: CASSLPTGEKLFF
D gene: .
clone size: .
J gene: TRBJ1-4
V gene: TRBV5-6

CDR3 DNA: TGTGCCAGCAGCTCCCGACAGGTTCAAGAGACCCAGTACTTC
CDR3 protein: CASSSRQVQETQYF
D gene: .
clone size: once
J gene: TRBJ2-5
V gene: TRBV7-2

CDR3 DNA: TGTGCCAGCAGGCCCCCCGTGAGGTATGGCTACACCTTC
CDR3 protein: CASRPPVRYGYTF
D gene: .
clone size: .
J gene: TRBJ1-2
V gene: TRBV28

CDR3 DNA: TGTGCCAGCAGTTTTCTGAATTCACCCCTCCACTTT
CDR3 protein: CASSFLNSPLHF
D gene: .
clone size: .
J gene: TRBJ1-6
V gene: TRBV27

CDR3 DNA: TGTGCCAGCAGCCAAGAACTTGGAGGGGGTTCGGTCAGGACTAGCTCCTACGAGCAGTACTTC
CDR3 protein: CASSQELGGGSVRTSSYEQYF
D gene: .
clone size: .
J gene: TRBJ2-7
V gene: TRBV4-2

CDR3 DNA: TGTGCCAGCTCTGCAGGAGGGAACACTGAAGCTTTCTTT
CDR3 protein: CASSAGGNTEAFF
D gene: .
clone size: .
J gene: TRBJ1-1
V gene: TRBV18

CDR3 DNA: TGTGCCAGCAGCCCGGGGGGGGCTGAAGCTTTCTTT
CDR3 protein: CASSPGGAEAFF
D gene: .
clone size: .
J gene: TRBJ1-1
V gene: TRBV5-4

CDR3 DNA: TGTGCCAGCAGCTTAGTACCCCGTTCCAGGAGCAATCAGCCCCAGCATTTT
CDR3 protein: CASSLVPRSRSNQPQHF
D gene: .
clone size: .
J gene: TRBJ1-5
V gene: TRBV11-2

CDR3 DNA: TGTGCCAGCAGCTTCGACAGGGGGTACGAGCAGTACTTC
CDR3 protein: CASSFDRGYEQYF
D gene: TRBD1
clone size: few
J gene: TRBJ2-7
V gene: TRBV7-2

CDR3 DNA: TGCGCCAGCAGCCCCGCCGGGACAGAGAAAGAGACCCAGTACTTC
CDR3 protein: CASSPAGTEKETQYF
D gene: TRBD1
clone size: .
J gene: TRBJ2-5
V gene: TRBV5-1

CDR3 DNA: TGTGCCAGCAGCTTCGGGACAGTCTCCTACGAGCAGTACTTC
CDR3 protein: CASSFGTVSYEQYF
D gene: TRBD1
clone size: .
J gene: TRBJ2-7
V gene: TRBV5-6

CDR3 DNA: TGTGCCAGCAGCCAAGTCAGCAGGCCCTACGAGCAGTACTTC
CDR3 protein: CASSQVSRPYEQYF
D gene: .
clone size: .
J gene: TRBJ2-7
V gene: TRBV14

CDR3 DNA: TGCGCCAGCAGCCCGGGACAGGGAATTCATGGCTACACCTTC
CDR3 protein: CASSPGQGIHGYTF
D gene: TRBD1
clone size: .
J gene: TRBJ1-2
V gene: TRBV5-1

CDR3 DNA: TGTGCCATCAGTGAGTCGGTAGCGGGGAGCACAGATACGCAGTATTTT
CDR3 protein: CAISESVAGSTDTQYF
D gene: TRBD2
clone size: .
J gene: TRBJ2-3
V gene: TRBV10-3

CDR3 DNA: TGTGCCAGCAGCTTAGAAGGGGGCGAAGGAAACACCATATATTTT
CDR3 protein: CASSLEGGEGNTIYF
D gene: TRBD1
clone size: .
J gene: TRBJ1-3
V gene: TRBV7-9

CDR3 DNA: TGCGCCAGCAGCCAATGGGACAGGGAATCACCCCTCCACTTT
CDR3 protein: CASSQWDRESPLHF
D gene: TRBD1
clone size: .
J gene: TRBJ1-6
V gene: TRBV4-1